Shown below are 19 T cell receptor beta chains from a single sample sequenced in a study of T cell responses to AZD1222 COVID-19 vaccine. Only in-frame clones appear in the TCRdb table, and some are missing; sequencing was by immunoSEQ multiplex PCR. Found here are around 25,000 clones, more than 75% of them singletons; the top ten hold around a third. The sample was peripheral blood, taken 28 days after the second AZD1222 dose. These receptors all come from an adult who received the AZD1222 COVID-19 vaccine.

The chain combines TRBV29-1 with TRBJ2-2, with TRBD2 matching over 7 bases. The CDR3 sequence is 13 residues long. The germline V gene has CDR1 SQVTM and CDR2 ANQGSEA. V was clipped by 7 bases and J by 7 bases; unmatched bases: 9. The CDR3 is CSASGTPGGELFF. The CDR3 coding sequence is TGCAGCGCGAGCGGGACCCCTGGCGGGGAGCTGTTTTTT.

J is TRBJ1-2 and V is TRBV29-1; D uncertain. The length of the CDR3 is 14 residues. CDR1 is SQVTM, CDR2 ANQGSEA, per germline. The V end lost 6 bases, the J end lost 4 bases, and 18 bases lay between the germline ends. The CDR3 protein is CSVVEGYLGYGYTF. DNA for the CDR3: TGCAGCGTGGTAGAAGGGTATTTGGGCTATGGCTACACCTTC.

The CDR3 reads CASSLQDTQYF. CDR3 sequence (DNA): TGTGCCAGCAGCTTGCAAGATACGCAGTATTTT. The chain is built from TRBV7-2 and TRBJ2-3; no firm D call. Germline loops: CDR1 SGHTA, CDR2 FQGNSA. The CDR3 loop spans 11 amino acids. Between the trimmed V and J ends, which lost 3 bases and 5 bases, there was a span of 3 bases.

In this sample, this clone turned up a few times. In nucleotides, the CDR3 is TGTGCCAGCAAACCACGTACAGGGTACACTGAAGCTTTCTTT. It yields the protein CASKPRTGYTEAFF. The V and J genes are TRBV28 and TRBJ1-1, with a possible D match to TRBD1 (6 bases). There are 14 residues in the CDR3. Germline-derived CDR1 and CDR2 are MDHEN and SYDVKM. The V end was cut by 7 bases, the J end by 3 bases, with 15 bases between.

This CDR3 reads CASTRLRGSDGDTQYF. As DNA, the CDR3 is TGTGCCAGCACTAGGCTGCGGGGGAGCGATGGAGATACGCAGTATTTT. The chain has TRBV28 and TRBJ2-3; 7 bases agree with TRBD2. Germline V gene lookup returns CDR1 MDHEN and CDR2 SYDVKM. The junction had 15 bases not matched to a gene; V was cut back by 7 bases and J by 5 bases. The CDR3 spans 16 residues.

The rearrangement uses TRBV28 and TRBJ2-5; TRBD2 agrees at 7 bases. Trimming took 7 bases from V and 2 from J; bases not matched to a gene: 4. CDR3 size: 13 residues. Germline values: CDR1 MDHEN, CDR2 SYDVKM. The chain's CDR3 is CASKAGRQETQYF. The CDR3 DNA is TGTGCCAGCAAAGCGGGGAGACAAGAGACCCAGTACTTC.

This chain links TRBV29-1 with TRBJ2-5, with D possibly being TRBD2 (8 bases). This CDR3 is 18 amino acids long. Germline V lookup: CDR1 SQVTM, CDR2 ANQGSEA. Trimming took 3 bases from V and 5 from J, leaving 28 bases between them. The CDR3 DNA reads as TGCAGCGTTGATGGAGGGGGCGCGCGAGCGGGAGTTTGGGAGACCCAGTACTTC. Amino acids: CSVDGGGARAGVWETQYF.

The CDR3 is CASSPIGQSYEQYF. CDR3 nucleotide sequence: TGTGCCAGCTCACCAATAGGACAGTCCTACGAGCAGTACTTC. This chain connects TRBV18 to TRBJ2-7; the D gene is possibly TRBD1 (6 bases). The CDR3 has 14 amino acids. CDR1 and CDR2 from the germline V gene are KGHSH and LQKENI. V shed 2 bases and J shed 1 base, with 9 bases lying between them.

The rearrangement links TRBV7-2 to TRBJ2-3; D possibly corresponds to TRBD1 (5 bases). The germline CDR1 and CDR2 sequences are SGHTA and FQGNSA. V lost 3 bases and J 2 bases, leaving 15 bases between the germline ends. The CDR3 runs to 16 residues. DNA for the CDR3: TGTGCCAGCAGCTTCTTTATCGGACACCTCACAGATACGCAGTATTTT. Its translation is CASSFFIGHLTDTQYF.

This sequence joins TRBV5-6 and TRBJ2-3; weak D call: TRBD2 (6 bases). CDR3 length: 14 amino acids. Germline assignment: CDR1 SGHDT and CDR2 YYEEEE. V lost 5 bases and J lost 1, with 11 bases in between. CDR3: CASRPLAGTDTQYF. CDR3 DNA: TGTGCCAGCAGACCACTAGCAGGCACAGATACGCAGTATTTT.

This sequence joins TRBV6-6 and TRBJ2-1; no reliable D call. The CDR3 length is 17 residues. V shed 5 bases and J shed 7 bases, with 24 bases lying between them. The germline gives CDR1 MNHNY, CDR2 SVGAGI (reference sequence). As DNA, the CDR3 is TGTGCCAGCAGTGGATCCGTCCGCGGAGCCCTTTGGAATGAGCAGTTCTTC. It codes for CASSGSVRGALWNEQFF.

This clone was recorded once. This CDR3 is CASSSGLEKLFF. In DNA, the CDR3 is TGTGCCAGCAGTTCGGGACTTGAAAAACTGTTTTTT. The chain has TRBV28 and TRBJ1-4, with D possibly TRBD1 on 5 matching bases. The CDR3 contains 12 residues. Trimming removed 4 bases from V and 7 bases from J, with 7 bases in between. Germline V gene sequence: CDR1 MDHEN, CDR2 SYDVKM.

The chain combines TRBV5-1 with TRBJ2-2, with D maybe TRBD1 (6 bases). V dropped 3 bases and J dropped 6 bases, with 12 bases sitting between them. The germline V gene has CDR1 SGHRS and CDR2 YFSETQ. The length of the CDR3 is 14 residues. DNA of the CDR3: TGCGCCAGCAGCTCGCAGGGGTCGGCCGGGGAGCTGTTTTTT. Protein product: CASSSQGSAGELFF.

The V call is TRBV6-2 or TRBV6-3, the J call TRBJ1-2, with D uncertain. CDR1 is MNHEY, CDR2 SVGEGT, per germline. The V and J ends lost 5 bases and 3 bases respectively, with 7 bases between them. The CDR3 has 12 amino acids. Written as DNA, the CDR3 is TGTGCCAGCAGTCAGCCCGACTATGGCTACACCTTC. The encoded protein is CASSQPDYGYTF.

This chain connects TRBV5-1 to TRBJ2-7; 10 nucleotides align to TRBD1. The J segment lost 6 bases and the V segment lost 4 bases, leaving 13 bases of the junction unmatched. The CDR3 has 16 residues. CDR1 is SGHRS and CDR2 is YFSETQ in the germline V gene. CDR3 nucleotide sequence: TGCGCCAGCAGCGGGGGACAGGGGACGGGGTCCGGCGAGCAGTACTTC. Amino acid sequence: CASSGGQGTGSGEQYF.

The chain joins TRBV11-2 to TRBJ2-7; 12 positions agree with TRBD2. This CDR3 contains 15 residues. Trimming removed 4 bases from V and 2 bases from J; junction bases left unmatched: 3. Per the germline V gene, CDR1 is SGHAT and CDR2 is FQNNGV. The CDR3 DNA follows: TGTGCCAGCAGCTGGACTAGCGGGAACGCCTACGAGCAGTACTTC. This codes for CASSWTSGNAYEQYF.

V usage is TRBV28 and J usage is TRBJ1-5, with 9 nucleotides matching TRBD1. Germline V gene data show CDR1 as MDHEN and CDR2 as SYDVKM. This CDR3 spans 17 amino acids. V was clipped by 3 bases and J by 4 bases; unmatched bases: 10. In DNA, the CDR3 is TGTGCCAGCAGTTTTATTGGGACAGGGCTGTTTAATCAGCCCCAGCATTTT. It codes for CASSFIGTGLFNQPQHF. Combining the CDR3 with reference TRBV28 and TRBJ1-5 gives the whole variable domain DVKVTQSSRYLVKRTGEKVFLECVQDMDHENMFWYRQDPGLGLRLIYFSYDVKMKEKGDIPEGYSVSREKKERFSLILESASTNQTSMYLCASSFIGTGLFNQPQHFGDGTRLSIL.

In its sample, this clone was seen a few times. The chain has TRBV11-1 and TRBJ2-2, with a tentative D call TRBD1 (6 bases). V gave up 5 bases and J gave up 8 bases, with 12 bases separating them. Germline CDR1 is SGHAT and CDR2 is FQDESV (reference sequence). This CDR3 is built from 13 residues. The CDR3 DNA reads TGTGCCAGCAGCCCGAACAGGGAGGGGGAGCTGTTTTTT. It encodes CASSPNREGELFF. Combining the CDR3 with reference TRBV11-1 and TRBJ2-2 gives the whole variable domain EAEVAQSPRYKITEKSQAVAFWCDPISGHATLYWYRQILGQGPELLVQFQDESVVDDSQLPKDRFSAERLKGVDSTLKIQPAELGDSAMYLCASSPNREGELFFGEGSRLTVL.

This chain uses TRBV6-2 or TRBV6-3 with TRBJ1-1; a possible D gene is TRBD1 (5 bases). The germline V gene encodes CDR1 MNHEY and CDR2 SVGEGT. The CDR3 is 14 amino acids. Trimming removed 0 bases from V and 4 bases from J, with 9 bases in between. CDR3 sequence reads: CASSYSERGTEAFF. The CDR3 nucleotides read TGTGCCAGCAGTTACTCGGAGAGGGGCACTGAAGCTTTCTTT.